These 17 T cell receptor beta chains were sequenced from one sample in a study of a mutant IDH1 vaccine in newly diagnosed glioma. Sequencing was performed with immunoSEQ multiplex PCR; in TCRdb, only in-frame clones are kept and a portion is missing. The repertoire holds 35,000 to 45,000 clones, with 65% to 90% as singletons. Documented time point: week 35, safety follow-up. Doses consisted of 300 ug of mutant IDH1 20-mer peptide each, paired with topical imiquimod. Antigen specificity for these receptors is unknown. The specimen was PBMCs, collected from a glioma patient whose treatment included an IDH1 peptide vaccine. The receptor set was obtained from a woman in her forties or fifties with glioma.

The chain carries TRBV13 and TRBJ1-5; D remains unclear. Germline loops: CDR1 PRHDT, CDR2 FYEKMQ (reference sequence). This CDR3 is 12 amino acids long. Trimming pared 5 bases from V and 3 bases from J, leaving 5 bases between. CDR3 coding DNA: TGTGCCAGCAGCCTAAACAATCAGCCCCAGCATTTT. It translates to CASSLNNQPQHF.

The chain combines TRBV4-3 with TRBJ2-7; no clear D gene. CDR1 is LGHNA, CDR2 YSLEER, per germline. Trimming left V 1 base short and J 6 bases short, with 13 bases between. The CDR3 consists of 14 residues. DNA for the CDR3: TGCGCCAGCAGCCAAGTCGGCGCTCTAGGCGAGCAGTACTTC. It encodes CASSQVGALGEQYF.

DNA of the CDR3: TGTGCCAGCAGTGTTTTGATGGCCCCGAATTCACCCCTCCACTTT. Translating it yields CASSVLMAPNSPLHF. The chain recombines TRBV2 with TRBJ1-6; D not resolved. The ends were cut back, 4 bases at V and 7 bases at J, with 14 bases in the middle. The CDR3 has 15 amino acids. Germline CDR1 SNHLY, CDR2 FYNNEI.

CDR3 coding DNA: TGTGCCAGCAGTTTATCGGACAGGGGAAACACCATATATTTT. Its translation: CASSLSDRGNTIYF. The rearrangement links TRBV27 to TRBJ1-3; TRBD1 matches 7 bases. V trimming: 0 bases; J trimming: 4 bases; junction bases outside the gene matches: 0. This CDR3 is built from 14 residues. Germline V gene data show CDR1 as MNHEY and CDR2 as SMNVEV (reference sequence).

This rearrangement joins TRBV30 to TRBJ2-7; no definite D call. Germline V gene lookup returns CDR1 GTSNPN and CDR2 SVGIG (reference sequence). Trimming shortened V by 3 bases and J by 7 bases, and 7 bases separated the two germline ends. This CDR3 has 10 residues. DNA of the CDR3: TGTGCCTGGAGCGCGGCGGAGCAGTACTTC. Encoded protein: CAWSAAEQYF.

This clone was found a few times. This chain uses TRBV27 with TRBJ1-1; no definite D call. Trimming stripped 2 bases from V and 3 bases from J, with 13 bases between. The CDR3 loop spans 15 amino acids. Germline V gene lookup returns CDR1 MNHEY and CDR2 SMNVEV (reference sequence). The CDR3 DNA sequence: TGTGCCAGCAGTTTACGCTGGACCTCGGACACTGAAGCTTTCTTT. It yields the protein CASSLRWTSDTEAFF.

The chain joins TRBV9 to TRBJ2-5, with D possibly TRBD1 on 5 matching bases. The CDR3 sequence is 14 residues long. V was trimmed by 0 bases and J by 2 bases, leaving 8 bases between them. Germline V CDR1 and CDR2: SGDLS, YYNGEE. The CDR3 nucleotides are TGTGCCAGCAGCGTAGGGACAAGACAAGAGACCCAGTACTTC. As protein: CASSVGTRQETQYF.

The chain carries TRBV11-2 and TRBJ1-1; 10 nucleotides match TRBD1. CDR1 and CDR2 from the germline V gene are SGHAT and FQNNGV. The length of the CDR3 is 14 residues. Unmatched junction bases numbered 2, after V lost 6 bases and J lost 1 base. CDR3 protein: CASRWTGGNTEAFF. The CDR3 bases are TGTGCCAGCAGGTGGACAGGGGGGAACACTGAAGCTTTCTTT.

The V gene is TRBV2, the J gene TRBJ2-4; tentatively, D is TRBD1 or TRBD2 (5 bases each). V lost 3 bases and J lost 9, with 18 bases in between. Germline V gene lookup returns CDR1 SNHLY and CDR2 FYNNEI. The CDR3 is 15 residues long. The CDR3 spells CASSDTGPRGSIQYF. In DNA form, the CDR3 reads TGTGCCAGCAGTGACACCGGGCCGAGGGGTAGCATTCAGTACTTC.

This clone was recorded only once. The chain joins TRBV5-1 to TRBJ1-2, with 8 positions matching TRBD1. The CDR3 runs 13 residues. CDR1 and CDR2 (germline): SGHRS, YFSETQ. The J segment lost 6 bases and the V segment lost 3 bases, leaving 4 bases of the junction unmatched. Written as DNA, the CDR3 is TGCGCCAGCAGCTACGGACAGGGCCATGGCTACACCTTC. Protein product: CASSYGQGHGYTF. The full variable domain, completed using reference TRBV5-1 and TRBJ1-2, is KAGVTQTPRYLIKTRGQQVTLSCSPISGHRSVSWYQQTPGQGLQFLFEYFSETQRNKGNFPGRFSGRQFSNSRSEMNVSTLELGDSALYLCASSYGQGHGYTFGSGTRLTVV.

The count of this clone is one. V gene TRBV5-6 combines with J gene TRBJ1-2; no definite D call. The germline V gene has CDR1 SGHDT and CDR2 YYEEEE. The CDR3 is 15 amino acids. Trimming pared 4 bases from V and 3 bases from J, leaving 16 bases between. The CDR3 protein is CASSGGGSPHYGYTF. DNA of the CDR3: TGTGCCAGCAGCGGTGGCGGTAGCCCCCACTATGGCTACACCTTC.

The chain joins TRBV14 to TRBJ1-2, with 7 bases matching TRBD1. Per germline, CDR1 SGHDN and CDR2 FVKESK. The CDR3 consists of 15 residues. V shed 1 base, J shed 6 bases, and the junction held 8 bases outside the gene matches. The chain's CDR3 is CASSQGRGQGDGYTF. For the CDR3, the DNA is TGTGCCAGCAGCCAAGGAAGGGGGCAGGGGGATGGCTACACCTTC.

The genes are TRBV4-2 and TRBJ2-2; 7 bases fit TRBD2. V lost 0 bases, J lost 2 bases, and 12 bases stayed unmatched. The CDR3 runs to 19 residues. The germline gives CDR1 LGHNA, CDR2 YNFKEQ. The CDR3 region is CASSQDMVKREINTGELFF. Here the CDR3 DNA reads TGTGCCAGCAGCCAAGATATGGTTAAGCGGGAAATCAACACCGGGGAGCTGTTTTTT.

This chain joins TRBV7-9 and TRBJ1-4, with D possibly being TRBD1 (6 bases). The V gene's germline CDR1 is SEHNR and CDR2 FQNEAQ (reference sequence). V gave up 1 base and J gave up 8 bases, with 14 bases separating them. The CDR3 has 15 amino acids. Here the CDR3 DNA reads TGTGCCAGCAGCTTAGTTCCAGGGGCAGGGGAAAAACTGTTTTTT. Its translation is CASSLVPGAGEKLFF.

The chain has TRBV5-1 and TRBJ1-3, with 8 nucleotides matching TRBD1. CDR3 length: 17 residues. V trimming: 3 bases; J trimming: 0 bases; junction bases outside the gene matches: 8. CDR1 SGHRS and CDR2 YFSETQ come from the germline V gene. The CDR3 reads CASSSGTGESSGNTIYF. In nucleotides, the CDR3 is TGCGCCAGCAGCTCCGGGACAGGCGAAAGCTCTGGAAACACCATATATTTT.

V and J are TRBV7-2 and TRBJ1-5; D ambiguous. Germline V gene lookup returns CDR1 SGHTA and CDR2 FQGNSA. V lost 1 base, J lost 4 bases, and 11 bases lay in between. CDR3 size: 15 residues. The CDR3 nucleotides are TGTGCCAGCAGCTTAGGCGGGGAACCAAATCAGCCCCAGCATTTT. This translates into CASSLGGEPNQPQHF.

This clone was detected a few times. This chain's CDR3 is CASSQVQGAGYGYTF. The CDR3 nucleotides are TGTGCCAGCAGCCAAGTACAGGGGGCGGGCTATGGCTACACCTTC. This sequence joins TRBV14 and TRBJ1-2; 9 nucleotides line up with TRBD1. The CDR3 spans 15 residues. Trimming cost V 1 base and J 4 bases; bases outside gene matches: 4. In germline, CDR1 is SGHDN, CDR2 FVKESK.